This TCR beta chain is drawn from a study of T cell responses to AZD1222 COVID-19 vaccine. Deletions cut 0 bases from V and 6 bases from J, with 14 bases between. The CDR3 is 15 residues long. CDR1 and CDR2 from the germline V gene are SGHRS and YFSETQ. Overall study findings and caveats: With dominance at 160-218 and 743-854, vaccine-associated CD4 TCRs spanned spike. Just a handful of AZD1222 recipients were seropositive at baseline. Clonal diversity may have been underestimated, and the donors were mostly white British, with more females than males.

A note on this clone: Its antigen is unidentified.

Data came from immunoSEQ multiplex PCR; TCRdb stores just in-frame clones and leaves some out. Counted here are 90,000 to 120,000 clones, roughly 89% occurring once; the ten biggest clones make up approximately 3.3%. The material sequenced was peripheral blood, taken on day 0 of AZD1222 vaccination. The chain combines TRBV5-1 with TRBJ2-3; D unclear. This receptor was identified in an adult in good health. CDR3 residues: CASSLGVFTLDTQYF. The CDR3 nucleotides are TGCGCCAGCAGCTTGGGGGTGTTCACCCTGGATACGCAGTATTTT.